These 25 T cell receptor beta chains originate from one sample sequenced in a study of identical twins. From the 5' RACE reads, TCRdb called clonotypes with MiXCR, one entry per CDR3 protein. The data hold some 500,000 distinct CDR3 sequences, with around 9.6% observed a single time. This sample also appeared in a second study, on yellow fever vaccine responses in identical twins.

Material: PBMCs. The receptors were gathered from a woman aged 18-29 years in good health.

This clonotype was recorded at least ten times. This chain uses TRBV20-1 with TRBJ2-7; TRBD1 matches at 10 bases. The germline gives CDR1 DFQATT, CDR2 SNEGSKA (reference sequence). The V segment lost 0 bases and the J segment 2 bases; nucleotides outside the gene matches: 4. The CDR3 length is 15 residues. The CDR3 reads CSARDAGTGAYEQYF. In DNA form, the CDR3 reads TGCAGTGCTAGAGATGCAGGGACAGGGGCCTACGAGCAGTACTTC.

V gene TRBV12-3 or TRBV12-4 combines with J gene TRBJ2-5; the D gene is possibly TRBD2 (6 bases). This CDR3 has 14 residues. Trimming pared 6 bases from V and 1 base from J, leaving 12 bases between. CDR3 DNA sequence: TGTGCCAGCAGCCCTAAGGGAGGCCAAGAGACCCAGTACTTC. Translation: CASSPKGGQETQYF.

This clonotype was observed a handful of times. The chain uses TRBV4-3 and TRBJ2-5; D uncertain. V was pared by 0 bases and J by 7 bases, with 15 bases between. Germline V gene data show CDR1 as LGHNA and CDR2 as YSLEER. The CDR3 contains 15 residues. CDR3 sequence (DNA): TGCGCCAGCAGCCAAGATACGGGTCTATCGGGGACCCAGTACTTC. Its protein is CASSQDTGLSGTQYF.

This clonotype was counted between two and nine times. V gene TRBV18 combines with J gene TRBJ2-3; 12 nucleotides agree with TRBD2. The CDR3 runs 16 residues. The germline gives CDR1 KGHSH, CDR2 LQKENI. V lost 5 bases and J lost 2; bases outside the gene matches: 5. The CDR3 loop reads CASSTSSGGATDTQYF. DNA for the CDR3: TGTGCCAGCTCAACCTCTAGCGGGGGGGCCACAGATACGCAGTATTTT.

This clonotype occurred a few times. The chain is built from TRBV4-1 and TRBJ2-2; D is uncertain. Per germline, CDR1 MGHRA and CDR2 YSYEKL. Trimming took 5 bases from V and 7 from J, leaving 8 bases between them. The length of the CDR3 is 12 residues. In DNA, the CDR3 is TGCGCCAGCAGCTTATCACACGGGGAGCTGTTTTTT. Amino acid sequence: CASSLSHGELFF.

This clonotype was seen repeatedly, ten times or more. J is TRBJ2-7 and V is TRBV20-1; possible D gene TRBD2, 6 bases. Looked up from germline, CDR1 is DFQATT and CDR2 is SNEGSKA (reference sequence). This CDR3 contains 13 residues. The V gene lost 4 bases and the J gene lost 6 bases, with 16 bases spanning the gap. Here the CDR3 reads CSANLKRDSEQYF. Here the CDR3 DNA reads TGCAGTGCTAACCTAAAACGGGACTCCGAGCAGTACTTC.

J is TRBJ2-7 and V is TRBV7-8; 7 bases line up with TRBD2. The CDR3 spans 15 residues. Germline CDR1 is SGHVS and CDR2 is FQNEAQ. V gave up 5 bases and J gave up 3 bases; unmatched junction bases: 10. The CDR3 DNA sequence: TGTGCCAGCAGCCCCGGGGGGTCCCTACTCTACGAGCAGTACTTC. It translates to CASSPGGSLLYEQYF.

This clonotype was seen more than once but under ten times. The V and J genes are TRBV11-2 and TRBJ2-1, with 14 bases lining up with TRBD2. Looked up from germline, CDR1 is SGHAT and CDR2 is FQNNGV. The ends lost 4 bases at V and 8 bases at J; junction bases unmatched: 13. The CDR3 is 18 amino acids. CDR3 nucleotides: TGTGCCAGCAGCTCGGGACTAGCGGGGGCCGCGGGTGGGGATGAGCAGTTCTTC. Amino acid sequence: CASSSGLAGAAGGDEQFF.

The sample holds many counts of this clonotype. The CDR3 nucleotides are TGTGCCAGCAGTGTAACGGGACAGCCACTCCAAGAGACCCAGTACTTC. It specifies CASSVTGQPLQETQYF. The chain is built from TRBV6-1 and TRBJ2-5; 7 positions agree with TRBD1. V dropped 4 bases and J dropped 1; count of bases not matched to a gene: 9. Germline CDR1 is MNHNS and CDR2 is SASEGT. This CDR3 is built from 16 residues.

This clonotype was seen repeatedly, ten times or more. V and J are TRBV7-8 and TRBJ2-7; D is uncertain. Looked up from germline, CDR1 is SGHVS and CDR2 is FQNEAQ. This CDR3 region has 13 residues. V lost 5 bases and J 3 bases, leaving 11 bases between the germline ends. The CDR3 bases are TGTGCCAGCAGCCCCAACGGTAACTACGAGCAGTACTTC. Translating gives CASSPNGNYEQYF. The whole variable domain, filled in from reference TRBV7-8 and TRBJ2-7, reads GAGVSQSPRYKVAKRGQDVALRCDPISGHVSLFWYQQALGQGPEFLTYFQNEAQLDKSGLPSDRFFAERPEGSVSTLKIQRTQQEDSAVYLCASSPNGNYEQYFGPGTRLTVT.

This clonotype was detected ten times or more. The J gene is TRBJ2-1, the V gene TRBV12-3 or TRBV12-4; the D gene is possibly TRBD2 (7 bases). V was cut by 3 bases and J by 5 bases, with 14 bases left in between. CDR3 length: 15 residues. The CDR3 coding sequence is TGTGCCAGCAGTTTTGTGAGCGGGACAAACAATGAGCAGTTCTTC. Protein: CASSFVSGTNNEQFF.

This clonotype was found many times. The genes are TRBV7-2 and TRBJ2-3; possibly TRBD1 for D (5 bases). Trimming pared 8 bases from V and 2 bases from J, leaving 14 bases between. The CDR3 consists of 14 residues. Germline-derived CDR1 and CDR2 are SGHTA and FQGNSA. CDR3 coding DNA: TGTGCCAGCCGACCCAGGGATATCACAGATACGCAGTATTTT. This codes for CASRPRDITDTQYF. Complete variable domain (other parts from reference TRBV7-2 and TRBJ2-3): GAGVSQSPSNKVTEKGKDVELRCDPISGHTALYWYRQSLGQGLEFLIYFQGNSAPDKSGLPSDRFSAERTGGSVSTLTIQRTQQEDSAVYLCASRPRDITDTQYFGPGTRLTVL.

This clonotype was recorded a few times. The rearrangement uses TRBV20-1 and TRBJ2-3, with a weak D call TRBD1 (6 bases). The CDR3 is 15 residues long. Trimming took 0 bases from V and 6 from J, leaving 16 bases between them. In germline, CDR1 is DFQATT, CDR2 SNEGSKA (reference sequence). This chain's CDR3 is CSARDRPGVPDTQYF. The CDR3 coding sequence is TGCAGTGCTAGAGATAGGCCAGGGGTTCCGGATACGCAGTATTTT.

This clonotype was recorded many times. The gene calls are TRBV29-1 and TRBJ2-7, with 7 positions matching TRBD1. V trimming: 6 bases; J trimming: 1 base; junction bases outside the gene matches: 3. Germline V lookup: CDR1 SQVTM, CDR2 ANQGSEA. The CDR3 covers 12 residues. This CDR3 reads CSVWGQSYEQYF. The CDR3 DNA reads as TGCAGCGTGTGGGGACAGTCCTACGAGCAGTACTTC.

This clonotype has more than one count but fewer than ten. The chain links TRBV12-3 or TRBV12-4 to TRBJ2-1; 12 nucleotides match TRBD2. CDR3 length: 12 residues. With 10 bases clipped from V and 10 bases from J, the junction kept 5 bases outside the gene matches. The chain's CDR3 is CATLAGGPEQFF. The DNA of the CDR3 is TGTGCCACCCTAGCGGGAGGGCCGGAGCAGTTCTTC.

This clonotype has more than one count but fewer than ten. The chain links TRBV11-2 to TRBJ2-7; the match to TRBD1 covers 12 bases. Looked up from germline, CDR1 is SGHAT and CDR2 is FQNNGV. This CDR3 has 18 residues. V lost 5 bases, J lost 0 bases, and 11 bases stayed unmatched. CDR3 bases: TGTGCCAGCAGCCGTTTCGGGACAGGGGGCTTTAGCTCCTACGAGCAGTACTTC. This encodes CASSRFGTGGFSSYEQYF.

Only a few counts were recorded for this clonotype. CDR3 nucleotides: TGTGCCAGCGGACCTGAAAGAGGGTTAATAGGCAATGAGCAGTTCTTC. Translated: CASGPERGLIGNEQFF. The V call is TRBV27, the J call TRBJ2-1; perhaps TRBD2 as D (5 bases). The CDR3 length is 16 residues. Germline values: CDR1 MNHEY, CDR2 SMNVEV (reference sequence). Trimming removed 8 bases at V and 6 bases at J, with 23 bases between.

This clonotype was picked up many times. The J gene is TRBJ2-3, the V gene TRBV2; 9 nucleotides agree with TRBD1. The germline V gene has CDR1 SNHLY and CDR2 FYNNEI. The CDR3 extends over 14 amino acids. V shed 8 bases and J 1 base; nucleotides not matched to a gene: 4. CDR3 DNA sequence: TGTGCCAGCCACCGGGACAGGGGCACAGATACGCAGTATTTT. It is translated as CASHRDRGTDTQYF.

This clonotype appeared many times. The chain has TRBV5-1 and TRBJ2-5; 11 positions match TRBD1. The V and J ends lost 1 base and 4 bases, in that order; junction bases with no gene match: 3. This CDR3 comprises 15 residues. Germline values: CDR1 SGHRS, CDR2 YFSETQ. The CDR3 nucleotides read TGCGCCAGCAGCTTGTGGACAGGGGGCGGAGAGACCCAGTACTTC. It yields the protein CASSLWTGGGETQYF.

This clonotype was detected ten times or more. V usage is TRBV12-3 or TRBV12-4 and J usage is TRBJ2-7; the match to TRBD1 covers 7 bases. The CDR3 totals 14 residues. V trimming: 0 bases; J trimming: 3 bases; junction bases outside the gene matches: 2. CDR3 sequence (DNA): TGTGCCAGCAGTTTAGCGGGGACAGACTACGAGCAGTACTTC. Its protein is CASSLAGTDYEQYF.

The table lists this clonotype with many counts. The V gene is TRBV12-3 or TRBV12-4, the J gene TRBJ1-5; D is unclear. Trimming left V 5 bases short and J 8 bases short, with 13 bases between. This CDR3 has 13 amino acids. The CDR3 here is CASSPWDLEPQHF. The CDR3 DNA is TGTGCCAGCAGTCCTTGGGATCTTGAGCCCCAGCATTTT.

This clonotype was recorded many times. The chain joins TRBV29-1 to TRBJ2-5; weak D call: TRBD1 (5 bases). Germline V gives CDR1 SQVTM, CDR2 ANQGSEA. Between the trimmed V and J ends, which lost 4 bases and 4 bases, there was a span of 16 bases. The CDR3 is made up of 14 amino acids. The CDR3 reads CSVVSDMDIETQYF. Written as DNA, the CDR3 is TGCAGCGTTGTCTCAGACATGGACATAGAGACCCAGTACTTC.

This clonotype was found many times. The chain joins TRBV27 to TRBJ2-1, with unresolved D. The V and J ends lost 5 bases and 5 bases respectively, with 10 bases between them. This CDR3 is built from 13 residues. Germline V gene sequence: CDR1 MNHEY, CDR2 SMNVEV (reference sequence). The CDR3 coding sequence is TGTGCCAGCAGTGACGTCCGGGACAATGAGCAGTTCTTC. This sequence encodes CASSDVRDNEQFF.

This clonotype was seen ten or more times. The chain carries TRBV19 and TRBJ2-5, with a possible D match to TRBD1 (5 bases). The germline V and J ends were trimmed by 7 bases and 4 bases, with 13 bases remaining between them. CDR3 length: 13 residues. CDR1 LNHDA and CDR2 SQIVND come from the germline V gene (reference sequence). The CDR3 protein is CASIPTDGETQYF. In DNA form, the CDR3 reads TGTGCCAGTATTCCGACAGATGGAGAGACCCAGTACTTC.

This clonotype was observed a few times. The chain is built from TRBV12-3 or TRBV12-4 and TRBJ2-1; 10 bases are a match to TRBD2. J gave up 8 bases and V 6 bases, and 7 bases lay outside the gene matches. This CDR3 is 14 amino acids long. The CDR3 loop reads CASSQREGRDEQFF. The CDR3, as DNA: TGTGCCAGCAGCCAGCGGGAGGGCCGCGATGAGCAGTTCTTC.